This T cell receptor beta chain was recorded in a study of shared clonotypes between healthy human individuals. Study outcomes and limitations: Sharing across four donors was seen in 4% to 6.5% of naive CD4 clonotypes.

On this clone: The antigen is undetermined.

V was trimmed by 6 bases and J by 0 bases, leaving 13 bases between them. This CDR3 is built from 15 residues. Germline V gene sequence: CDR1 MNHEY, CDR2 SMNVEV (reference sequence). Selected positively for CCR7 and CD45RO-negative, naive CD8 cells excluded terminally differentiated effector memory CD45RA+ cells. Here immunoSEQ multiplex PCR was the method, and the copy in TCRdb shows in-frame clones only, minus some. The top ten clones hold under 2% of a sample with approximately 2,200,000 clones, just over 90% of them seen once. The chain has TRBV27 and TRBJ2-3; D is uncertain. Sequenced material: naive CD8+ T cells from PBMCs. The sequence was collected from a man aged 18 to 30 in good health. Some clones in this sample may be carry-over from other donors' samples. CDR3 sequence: CASSRDGRSTDTQYF. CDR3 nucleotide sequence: TGTGCCAGCAGCCGAGACGGACGGAGCACAGATACGCAGTATTTT.